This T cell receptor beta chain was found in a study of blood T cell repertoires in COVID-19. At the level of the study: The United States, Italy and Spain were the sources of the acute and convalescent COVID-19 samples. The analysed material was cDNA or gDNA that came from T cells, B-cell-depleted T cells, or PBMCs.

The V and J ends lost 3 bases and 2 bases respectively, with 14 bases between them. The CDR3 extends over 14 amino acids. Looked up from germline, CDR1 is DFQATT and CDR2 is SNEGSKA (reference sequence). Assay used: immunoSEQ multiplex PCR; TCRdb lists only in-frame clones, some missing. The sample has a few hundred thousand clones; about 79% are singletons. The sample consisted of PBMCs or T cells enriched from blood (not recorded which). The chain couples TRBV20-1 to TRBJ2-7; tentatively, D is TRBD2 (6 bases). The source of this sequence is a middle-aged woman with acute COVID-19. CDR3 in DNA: TGCAGTGCTAGTAACCGGGACTTTCCCTACGAGCAGTACTTC. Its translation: CSASNRDFPYEQYF.